The present TCR beta chain was sequenced within a study of T-cell memory formation after mild COVID-19. Notes on the study in general: Memory cells collected pre-infection included some clones that later responded, suggesting cross-reactive memory joined. Clones that got smaller from day 15 to 85 had even CD4/CD8, while clones growing later tipped toward CD4+. Among contracting clones, CD4+ were mainly CM/EM and CD8+ enriched in EMRA.

As regards this clonotype: What it binds is unknown.

From 5'RACE with constant-segment primers came TCR alpha and TCR beta cDNA libraries that carried sample barcodes and UMIs. TCRdb processed the 5' RACE reads anew with MiXCR; each CDR3 protein has one entry. The sample contains fewer than 350,000 distinct CDR3 sequences, approximately 15% of which appear only once. V was shortened by 6 bases and J by 2 bases, with 13 bases between the two germline ends. The CDR3 is made up of 14 amino acids. Germline V gene sequence: CDR1 MNHEY, CDR2 SVGEGT. The origin of this receptor is a man younger than 30 who had mild COVID-19 (a few samples of this study predate the infection). Cell type and time point are not known. The gene calls are TRBV6-2 or TRBV6-3 and TRBJ2-5; TRBD1 might be the D (6 bases). Sequencing was performed on PBMCs or a T cell subset sorted from them (not recorded which). CDR3 bases: TGTGCCAGCAGCCTTCGTCAGGGGCAAGAGACCCAGTACTTC. Translation gives CASSLRQGQETQYF.